This TCR beta chain was identified in a study of T-cell reconstitution after alpha-beta-depleted transplantation in children (dated by TCRdb to the mid-2010s). Regarding the study in general: Using TCR repertoire profiling, the study followed T-cell immune reconstitution in a quantitative way in children after TCRalphabeta/CD19-depleted allogeneic hematopoietic cell transplantation. Results the study describes overall, beyond this receptor: Apparently early alphabetaT-cell count recovery about two months after transplant reportedly relied on only several hundred rapidly expanded clones derived from non-depleted graft cells. The high TCRbeta diversity at day 60 in some patients was ascribed to recipient T cells and intrathymic progenitors that had survived conditioning. Over the following months the frequencies of hyperexpanded clones went down, and after one year T-cell counts and TCRbeta diversity were mostly credited to newly produced T cells.

In the paper's terms, the treatment or condition label means: allogeneic hematopoietic cell transplantation with graft depleted of TCRalphabeta T cells and CD19 B cells. The children who served as transplant recipients had been given grafts of TCRalphabeta/CD19-depleted allogeneic hematopoietic cells. The library came from PCR. The run used an Illumina HiSeq 2500. Molecular barcoding was employed in the preparation of TCR libraries, with unique molecular identifiers being used to normalize TCRbeta repertoire quantification. The public sequencing data were trimmed at Q25 with fastp and processed into clonotypes with MiXCR by TCRdb, which kept only in-frame beta chains. Rows with a matching CDR3 protein are joined into one entry that keeps the most common DNA and genes. Within this sample are a few hundred thousand distinct CDR3 sequences, with approximately 30% of them counted one time only. Just over 35% of the sample goes to the ten largest clones.

Of note for this clonotype: It lacks a known antigen. No clone much larger than this one lies a single base away; base qualities are absent.

Trimming takes 0 bases from V and 9 bases from J, and the germline ends sit 10 bases apart. As encoded in the germline V gene, CDR1 is SGHRS while CDR2 is YFSETQ. The CDR3 sequence holds 13 residues, the cysteine and phenylalanine included. Kept here is only the CDR3 DNA, which spans 39 bases and is read in frame from base 1. The sequenced sample was PBMCs, obtained before TCRalphabeta/CD19-depleted stem cell transplant. The TCR sequence derives from a boy under two years old with Wiskott-Aldrich syndrome, due to receive a stem cell transplant. The chain employs TRBV5-1 and TRBJ2-1, with the D gene call left open. The CDR3 region: CASSLGASGEQFF. The nucleotides read TGCGCCAGCAGCTTGGGCGCTAGTGGTGAGCAGTTCTTC.